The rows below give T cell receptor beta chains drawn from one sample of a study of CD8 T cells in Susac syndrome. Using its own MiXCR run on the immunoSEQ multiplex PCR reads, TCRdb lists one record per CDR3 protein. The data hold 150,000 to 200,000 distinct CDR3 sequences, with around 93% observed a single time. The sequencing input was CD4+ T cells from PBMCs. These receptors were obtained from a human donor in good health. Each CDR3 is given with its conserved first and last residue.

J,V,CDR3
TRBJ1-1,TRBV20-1,CSAPRQGNTEAFF
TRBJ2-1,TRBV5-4,CASSLEATGLGFEQFF
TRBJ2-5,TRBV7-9,CASSTGTIEGETQYF
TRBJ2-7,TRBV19,CASSGGLGFEQYF
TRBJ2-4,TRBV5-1,CASKDRGDIQYF
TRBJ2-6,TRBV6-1,CASSPGGGVAGANVLTF
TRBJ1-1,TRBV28,CASSLSGIMNTEAFF
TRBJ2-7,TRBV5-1,CASSLGGGTSGEQYF
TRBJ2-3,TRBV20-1,CSARDSGGLEDTQYF
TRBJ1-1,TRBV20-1,CSARRRTGTTEAFF
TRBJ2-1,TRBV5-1,CASSLKGSDNEQFF
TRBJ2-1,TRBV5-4,CASSSGGLLTHEQFF
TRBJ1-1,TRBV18,CASSLQANTEAFF
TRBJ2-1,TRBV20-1,CSARVLGEAGIYNEQFF
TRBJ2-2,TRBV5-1,CASSVTLNTGELFF
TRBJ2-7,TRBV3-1,CASSQEGGSYEQYF
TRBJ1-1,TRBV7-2,CASSLVLMNTEAFF
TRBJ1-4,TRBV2,CASSVGQGPNEKLFF
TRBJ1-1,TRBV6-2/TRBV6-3,CASKSPLAEAFF
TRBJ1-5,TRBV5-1,CASSLEGGHQPQHF
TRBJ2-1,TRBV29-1,CSVERGWSYNEQFF
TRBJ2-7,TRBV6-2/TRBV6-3,CASHETGTSYEQYF
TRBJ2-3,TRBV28,CASRISSDTQYF
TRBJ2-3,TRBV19,CASSMDRSTDTQYF
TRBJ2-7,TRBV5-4,CASSRSLQRGPYEQYF
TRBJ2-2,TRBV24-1,CATSDRDSTTGELFF
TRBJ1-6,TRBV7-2,CASSPTGGSNMPPLHF
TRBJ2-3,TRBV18,CASSPGAYTDTQYF
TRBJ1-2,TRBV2,CASRSVGQGGGYTF
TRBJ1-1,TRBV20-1,CSAIDVEVNTEAFF
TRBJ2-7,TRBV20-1,CSAISGTGYEQYF
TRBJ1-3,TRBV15,CATSRDSSGGVYF
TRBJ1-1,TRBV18,CASSPGQGAEAFF
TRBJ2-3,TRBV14,CASSLYTDTQYF
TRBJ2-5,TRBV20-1,CSARPSGGYQETQYF
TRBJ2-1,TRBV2,CASSRQGVGSNEQFF